The T cell receptor (beta chain) described here comes from a study of blood T cell repertoires in COVID-19. CDR1 MDHEN and CDR2 SYDVKM come from the germline V gene. The CDR3 sequence is 17 residues long. V lost 6 bases to trimming and J lost 6 bases; unmatched junction nucleotides: 13. Original handling: Using reference gene primer amplification, nucleated cell counts were estimated. Sequencing used immunoSEQ multiplex PCR; TCRdb keeps in-frame clones, though not all of them. V, J and clone size were drawn from that table, and D and trimming were deduced from the DNA. The sample holds a few hundred thousand clones, about 88% seen once.

This sequence originates from a man between 60 and 70 years old who had recovered from COVID-19. V gene TRBV28 combines with J gene TRBJ2-1, with TRBD2 matching 11 bases. Sequencing used peripheral blood. The CDR3 here is CASSPAGFSGGGNEQFF. The DNA of the CDR3 is TGTGCCAGCAGCCCCGCGGGGTTTAGCGGGGGGGGCAATGAGCAGTTCTTC.